These T cell receptor beta chains were read from a single sample in a study of cytomegalovirus exposure and HLA in healthy donors. TCRdb's copy holds only in-frame clones and misses some; the assay was immunoSEQ multiplex PCR. The sample shows 140,000 to 150,000 clones, and 1.5% to 2% sits with its ten largest clones. The sample was PBMCs. These receptors were taken from a woman aged 45-59 years in good health and CMV-seronegative. CDR3s include the opening cysteine and the closing phenylalanine or tryptophan. D genes are given only for firm matches.

15 | TRBJ2-7 | TRBV6-5 | TRBD1 | CASRRDRGPSYEQYF | TGTGCCAGCAGAAGGGACAGGGGCCCCTCCTACGAGCAGTACTTC
21 | TRBJ2-1 | TRBV13 | TRBD1 | CASSSHNTPGTGLLLTNEQFF | TGTGCCAGCAGCTCCCACAACACTCCCGGGACAGGGCTTTTGTTAACGAATGAGCAGTTCTTC
15 | TRBJ2-7 | TRBV27 | TRBD1 | CASSLYRGGPYEQYF | TGTGCCAGCAGTTTATACAGGGGTGGACCCTACGAGCAGTACTTC
16 | TRBJ2-5 | TRBV6-5 | TRBD2 | CASSYRGLAPGETQYF | TGTGCCAGCAGTTACAGGGGACTAGCTCCGGGGGAGACCCAGTACTTC
15 | TRBJ1-2 | TRBV10-1 | TRBD1 | CASSEGGQGNYGYTF | TGCGCCAGCAGTGAGGGGGGACAGGGTAACTATGGCTACACCTTC
16 | TRBJ1-2 | TRBV7-3 | . | CASSLTGANGNYGYTF | TGTGCCAGCAGCTTAACAGGGGCAAATGGAAACTATGGCTACACCTTC
16 | TRBJ2-1 | TRBV5-1 | TRBD2 | CASSLYMAGGHNEQFF | TGCGCCAGCAGCTTATACATGGCGGGAGGACACAATGAGCAGTTCTTC
16 | TRBJ2-3 | TRBV9 | . | CASSWASGRGADTQYF | TGTGCCAGCAGCTGGGCTAGCGGTAGGGGGGCAGATACGCAGTATTTT
13 | TRBJ1-1 | TRBV9 | . | CASSDGGGTEAFF | TGTGCCAGCAGCGATGGGGGGGGCACTGAAGCTTTCTTT
14 | TRBJ2-5 | TRBV7-2 | TRBD2 | CASSSLAGYETQYF | TGTGCCAGCAGCTCACTAGCGGGTTATGAGACCCAGTACTTC
11 | TRBJ2-5 | TRBV11-2 | . | CASSLRETQYF | TGTGCCAGCAGCTTGAGGGAGACCCAGTACTTC
15 | TRBJ1-1 | TRBV6-1 | TRBD1 | CASRDSGQSITEAFF | TGTGCCAGCAGAGACTCGGGACAGTCGATCACTGAAGCTTTCTTT
12 | TRBJ2-1 | TRBV7-9 | . | CASSTPRDEQFF | TGTGCCAGCAGCACACCCAGGGATGAGCAGTTCTTC
15 | TRBJ2-2 | TRBV5-5 | . | CASRYSDARTGELFF | TGTGCCAGCAGATATAGCGATGCCCGAACCGGGGAGCTGTTTTTT
17 | TRBJ2-1 | TRBV7-2 | TRBD2 | CASSLGIAGGPLNEQFF | TGTGCCAGCAGCTTAGGGATAGCGGGAGGGCCTCTCAATGAGCAGTTCTTC
16 | TRBJ2-5 | TRBV9 | TRBD2 | CASSVGLAGRQETQYF | TGTGCCAGCAGCGTAGGACTAGCGGGCCGTCAAGAGACCCAGTACTTC
15 | TRBJ2-7 | TRBV19 | . | CASSPANPGSYEQYF | TGTGCCAGTAGTCCGGCGAACCCTGGGAGCTACGAGCAGTACTTC
12 | TRBJ2-7 | TRBV6-5 | . | CASCRPGYEQYF | TGTGCCAGCTGTAGGCCGGGCTACGAGCAGTACTTC
18 | TRBJ2-3 | TRBV7-2 | TRBD2 | CASSTALAGGPSYDTQYF | TGTGCCAGCAGCACAGCTCTAGCGGGAGGGCCCTCATATGATACGCAGTATTTT
14 | TRBJ1-2 | TRBV6-5 | TRBD1 | CASSGGQSYYGYTF | TGTGCCAGCAGTGGGGGACAGTCTTACTATGGCTACACCTTC
16 | TRBJ2-1 | TRBV9 | TRBD2 | CASAPPSGNPFNEQFF | TGTGCCAGCGCGCCTCCTAGCGGAAACCCCTTCAATGAGCAGTTCTTC
16 | TRBJ1-3 | TRBV9 | . | CASSAPLDSSGNTIYF | TGTGCCAGCAGCGCCCCTTTGGACAGCTCTGGAAACACCATATATTTT
18 | TRBJ2-1 | TRBV5-1 | TRBD2 | CASSLGTAGGSSYNEQFF | TGCGCCAGCAGCTTGGGGACAGCGGGGGGTAGCTCCTACAATGAGCAGTTCTTC
16 | TRBJ2-1 | TRBV7-6 | TRBD2 | CASSSGAGGRDNEQFF | TGTGCCAGCAGCTCTGGAGCGGGAGGACGCGACAATGAGCAGTTCTTC
14 | TRBJ1-4 | TRBV28 | . | CASSFPPLNEKLFF | TGTGCCAGCAGTTTCCCCCCCTTGAATGAAAAACTGTTTTTT
13 | TRBJ1-2 | TRBV28 | . | CASSLIQDNGYTF | TGTGCCAGCAGTTTAATCCAGGATAATGGCTACACCTTC
15 | TRBJ2-6 | TRBV5-4 | . | CASSLAGTGANVLTF | TGTGCCAGCAGCTTGGCAGGTACTGGGGCCAACGTCCTGACTTTC
18 | TRBJ1-6 | TRBV10-3 | . | CAISELKREAGRNSPLHF | TGTGCCATCAGTGAGTTAAAGAGGGAAGCCGGACGGAATTCACCCCTCCACTTT
16 | TRBJ2-1 | TRBV2 | TRBD2 | CASSPGLAGGYNEQFF | TGTGCCAGCAGCCCCGGACTAGCGGGAGGCTACAATGAGCAGTTCTTC
13 | TRBJ2-7 | TRBV5-4 | . | CASRQISSYEQYF | TGTGCCAGCAGACAGATTTCCTCCTACGAGCAGTACTTC
16 | TRBJ1-2 | TRBV27 | . | CASSSARDLLNYGYTF | TGTGCCAGCAGTTCCGCGAGGGATCTACTAAACTATGGCTACACCTTC
15 | TRBJ1-3 | TRBV6-5 | . | CASSYSPRDGNTIYF | TGTGCCAGCAGTTACTCTCCCAGGGATGGGAACACCATATATTTT
15 | TRBJ2-5 | TRBV5-4 | TRBD2 | CASSLLAGGPKTQYF | TGTGCCAGCAGCTTACTAGCGGGGGGGCCTAAGACCCAGTACTTC
14 | TRBJ2-7 | TRBV6-5 | . | CASSKNRDTDEQYF | TGTGCCAGCAGTAAAAACCGGGACACAGACGAGCAGTACTTC
19 | TRBJ1-5 | TRBV4-1 | TRBD1 | CASSQEDPGGLGVAQPQHF | TGCGCCAGCAGCCAAGAGGATCCAGGGGGCCTCGGGGTAGCTCAGCCCCAGCATTTT
14 | TRBJ1-2 | TRBV7-9 | . | CASSLVRDYYGYTF | TGTGCCAGCAGCTTAGTCAGGGATTACTATGGCTACACCTTC
15 | TRBJ2-2 | TRBV4-1 | . | CASSRGVGNTGELFF | TGCGCCAGCAGCCGCGGGGTCGGGAACACCGGGGAGCTGTTTTTT
14 | TRBJ2-2 | TRBV19 | . | CASSQQANTGELFF | TGTGCCAGTAGCCAACAAGCGAACACCGGGGAGCTGTTTTTT